Below, 24 T cell receptor beta chains from the same sample are listed, as sequenced in a study of T cell responses to AZD1222 COVID-19 vaccine. Profiled with immunoSEQ multiplex PCR; TCRdb holds only in-frame clones, not every one. The sample includes 150,000 to 200,000 clones, almost 95% seen only once; the top ten take about 10%. Sequencing used peripheral blood, obtained on day 0 of AZD1222 vaccination. These receptors were taken from an adult in good health.

In its sample, this clone was seen once. The chain couples TRBV30 to TRBJ2-4; D gene ambiguous. Germline-derived CDR1 and CDR2 are GTSNPN and SVGIG (reference sequence). This CDR3 has 18 amino acids. Trimming pared 2 bases from V and 0 bases from J, leaving 20 bases between. The CDR3: CAWSLTYPENLAKNIQYF. The DNA of the CDR3 is TGTGCCTGGAGTTTGACCTACCCAGAAAACTTAGCCAAAAACATTCAGTACTTC.

The genes are TRBV7-6 and TRBJ2-7, with 7 bases that match TRBD1. V shed 1 base, J shed 3 bases, and the junction held 6 bases outside the gene matches. CDR1 is SGHVS, CDR2 FNYEAQ, per germline. The CDR3 extends over 15 amino acids. CDR3 in DNA: TGTGCCAGCAGCTTAGGGTTGGACAGGTACTACGAGCAGTACGTC. Its protein product is CASSLGLDRYYEQYV.

The CDR3 sequence: CAWNDVVVNEQFF. In nucleotides, the CDR3 is TGTGCCTGGAATGATGTGGTGGTAAATGAGCAGTTCTTC. This rearrangement joins TRBV30 to TRBJ2-1; no clear D gene. Trimming removed 4 bases at V and 7 bases at J, with 14 bases between. The CDR3 contains 13 residues. Germline lookup yields CDR1 GTSNPN and CDR2 SVGIG (reference sequence).

V gene TRBV5-6 combines with J gene TRBJ2-1; D remains unclear. The CDR3 covers 15 residues. Trimming took 0 bases from V and 0 from J, leaving 7 bases between them. The germline gives CDR1 SGHDT, CDR2 YYEEEE. CDR3 DNA sequence: TGTGCCAGCAGCTTGGGTACGGTCTCCTACAATGAGCAGTTCTTC. This codes for CASSLGTVSYNEQFF.

The chain links TRBV28 to TRBJ2-1; the D call may be TRBD1 or TRBD2 (6 bases each). V dropped 5 bases and J dropped 10 bases, with 15 bases sitting between them. The germline V gene encodes CDR1 MDHEN and CDR2 SYDVKM. CDR3 length: 13 amino acids. CDR3 sequence (DNA): TGTGCCAGCAGTGGGGGGACAATCCGGGAGCAGTTCTTC. Translating it yields CASSGGTIREQFF.

The table lists this clone with a count of one. V is TRBV6-5 and J is TRBJ2-3, with D maybe TRBD1 (6 bases). The V gene's germline CDR1 is MNHEY and CDR2 SVGAGI. Trimming shortened V by 0 bases and J by 5 bases, and 12 bases separated the two germline ends. This CDR3 has 15 amino acids. The CDR3 sequence: CASSYSAGDVDTQYF. The CDR3 DNA is TGTGCCAGCAGTTACTCGGCAGGGGACGTAGATACGCAGTATTTT.

The chain joins TRBV29-1 to TRBJ1-1; D is unresolved. The germline CDR1 and CDR2 sequences are SQVTM and ANQGSEA. The CDR3 contains 11 residues. The V gene lost 5 bases and the J gene lost 5 bases, with 9 bases spanning the gap. CDR3 DNA sequence: TGCAGCGTTAGCGATGGTACTGAAGCTTTCTTT. This codes for CSVSDGTEAFF.

The rearrangement uses TRBV2 and TRBJ2-7, with a weak D call TRBD2 (5 bases). Trimming cost V 0 bases and J 3 bases, with 6 bases left between them. The CDR3 has 13 amino acids. Per germline, CDR1 SNHLY and CDR2 FYNNEI. The CDR3 DNA is TGTGCCAGCAGTGAAGCCCGGGGCTACGAGCAGTACTTC. It translates to CASSEARGYEQYF. Full variable domain (remainder filled in from reference TRBV2 and TRBJ2-7): EPEVTQTPSHQVTQMGQEVILRCVPISNHLYFYWYRQILGQKVEFLVSFYNNEISEKSEIFDDQFSVERPDGSNFTLKIRSTKLEDSAMYFCASSEARGYEQYFGPGTRLTVT.

The CDR3 sequence is CASSQDMNSYNEQFF. The CDR3, as DNA: TGCGCCAGCAGCCAAGATATGAACTCCTACAATGAGCAGTTCTTC. This rearrangement joins TRBV4-3 to TRBJ2-1; D call uncertain. Germline CDR1 LGHNA, CDR2 YSLEER. The germline V and J ends were trimmed by 0 bases and 0 bases, with 6 bases remaining between them. CDR3 length: 15 residues.

The chain uses TRBV7-9 and TRBJ1-6, with 8 bases that match TRBD1. J gave up 7 bases and V 5 bases, and 1 base lay outside the gene matches. Germline CDR1 and CDR2: SEHNR and FQNEAQ (reference sequence). This CDR3 contains 13 residues. Here the CDR3 DNA reads TGTGCCAGCAGCGGACAGGGAAATTCACCCCTCCACTTT. Translated, it gives CASSGQGNSPLHF.

The count of this clone is one. The rearrangement uses TRBV28 and TRBJ1-1; unclear D gene. The V gene's germline CDR1 is MDHEN and CDR2 SYDVKM. With 2 bases removed from V and 4 bases from J, the gap between germline ends came to 11 bases. This CDR3 is 14 amino acids long. The CDR3 reads CASSLKGVGTEAFF. The CDR3 nucleotides read TGTGCCAGCAGTTTAAAGGGAGTTGGCACTGAAGCTTTCTTT.

CDR3 sequence (DNA): TGTGCCAGCAGTTACTCGAAATGGGCCGGCTACACCTTC. It encodes CASSYSKWAGYTF. The rearrangement joins TRBV6-5 to TRBJ1-2; D gene ambiguous. This CDR3 contains 13 residues. V was shortened by 0 bases and J by 8 bases, with 10 bases between the two germline ends. Looked up from germline, CDR1 is MNHEY and CDR2 is SVGAGI.

The chain employs TRBV19 and TRBJ1-5; TRBD1 agrees at 10 bases. After removal of 9 bases from V and 4 bases from J, the junction contained 3 bases not matched to a gene. The CDR3 covers 13 residues. Germline V gene lookup returns CDR1 LNHDA and CDR2 SQIVND (reference sequence). CDR3 protein: CASRTGGNQPQHF. The CDR3 bases are TGTGCCAGCAGGACAGGGGGTAATCAGCCCCAGCATTTT. The whole variable domain, filled in from reference TRBV19 and TRBJ1-5, reads DGGITQSPKYLFRKEGQNVTLSCEQNLNHDAMYWYRQDPGQGLRLIYYSQIVNDFQKGDIAEGYSVSREKKESFPLTVTSAQKNPTAFYLCASRTGGNQPQHFGDGTRLSIL.

The rearrangement links TRBV7-9 to TRBJ2-1, with 10 bases fitting TRBD2. The CDR3 sequence is 15 residues long. The trim removed 2 bases at V and 7 bases at J, leaving 5 bases unmatched. Germline V gene data show CDR1 as SEHNR and CDR2 as FQNEAQ (reference sequence). The CDR3: CASSLRLAGENEQFF. CDR3 DNA sequence: TGTGCCAGCAGCTTACGCCTAGCGGGAGAAAATGAGCAGTTCTTC. Complete variable domain (other parts from reference TRBV7-9 and TRBJ2-1): DTGVSQNPRHKITKRGQNVTFRCDPISEHNRLYWYRQTLGQGPEFLTYFQNEAQLEKSRLLSDRFSAERPKGSFSTLEIQRTEQGDSAMYLCASSLRLAGENEQFFGPGTRLTVL.

The genes are TRBV7-9 and TRBJ2-2; possible D gene TRBD1, 6 bases. The germline gives CDR1 SEHNR, CDR2 FQNEAQ (reference sequence). CDR3 length equals 14 residues. The V end lost 5 bases, the J end lost 4 bases, and 11 bases lay between the germline ends. CDR3 sequence (DNA): TGTGCCAGCAGCACGCAACAGGGCACCGGGGAGCTGTTTTTT. It codes for CASSTQQGTGELFF.

V usage is TRBV7-2 and J usage is TRBJ2-7, with 7 positions matching TRBD1. CDR1 is SGHTA and CDR2 is FQGNSA in the germline V gene. This CDR3 is built from 15 residues. V lost 4 bases, J lost 4 bases, and 10 bases stayed unmatched. The CDR3 sequence is CASSSIAGTEYEQYF. The CDR3 coding sequence is TGTGCCAGCAGCTCCATAGCCGGGACAGAATACGAGCAGTACTTC.

V gene TRBV2 combines with J gene TRBJ1-1, with TRBD1 as a possible D gene (6 bases). The CDR3 length is 14 residues. Germline V lookup: CDR1 SNHLY, CDR2 FYNNEI. Trimming stripped 5 bases from V and 4 bases from J, with 14 bases between. This CDR3 is CASSPRGGITEAFF. CDR3 in DNA: TGTGCCAGCAGTCCCCGGGGGGGCATCACTGAAGCTTTCTTT. Full variable domain (remainder filled in from reference TRBV2 and TRBJ1-1): EPEVTQTPSHQVTQMGQEVILRCVPISNHLYFYWYRQILGQKVEFLVSFYNNEISEKSEIFDDQFSVERPDGSNFTLKIRSTKLEDSAMYFCASSPRGGITEAFFGQGTRLTVV.

V and J are TRBV7-3 and TRBJ2-2, with TRBD1 matching over 7 bases. This CDR3 spans 18 amino acids. J lost 5 bases, V lost 2 bases, and 14 bases had no gene match. Germline assignment: CDR1 SGHTA and CDR2 FQGTGA. The chain's CDR3 is CASSLLPFVGQRTGELFF. The CDR3 DNA follows: TGTGCCAGCAGCTTACTCCCCTTCGTGGGACAGAGGACCGGGGAGCTGTTTTTT.

The chain recombines TRBV3-1 (or the pseudogene TRBV3-2) with TRBJ1-1; maybe TRBD1 (6 bases). The CDR3 sequence is 16 residues long. The V and J ends lost 4 bases and 6 bases respectively, with 21 bases between them. Germline-derived CDR1 and CDR2 are LGHDT and YNNKEL (reference sequence). DNA for the CDR3: TGTGCCAGCAGCCGAACTACGCGGGGGGCGCGGGCTGAAGCTTTCTTT. Protein: CASSRTTRGARAEAFF.

The J gene is TRBJ2-3, the V gene TRBV11-2; D gene unclear. The V gene lost 3 bases and the J gene lost 5 bases, with 6 bases spanning the gap. In germline, CDR1 is SGHAT, CDR2 FQNNGV. This CDR3 has 12 amino acids. CDR3 bases: TGTGCCAGCAGCTTCTCTGTAGATACGCAGTATTTT. It encodes CASSFSVDTQYF.

The V gene is TRBV7-8, the J gene TRBJ1-5; D ambiguous. The CDR3 loop spans 14 amino acids. Germline assignment: CDR1 SGHVS and CDR2 FQNEAQ. Trimming shortened V by 3 bases and J by 4 bases, and 10 bases separated the two germline ends. CDR3 DNA sequence: TGTGCCAGCAGCTTGGGCAGAGCAAATCAGCCCCAGCATTTT. Its protein product is CASSLGRANQPQHF.

V and J are TRBV5-5 and TRBJ1-1, with no clear D. CDR1 and CDR2 (germline): SGHKS, YYEKEE (reference sequence). There are 12 residues in the CDR3. Trimming removed 4 bases at V and 8 bases at J, with 12 bases between. CDR3 sequence (DNA): TGTGCCAGCAGCCCCGGGAATCTGGAAGCTTTCTTT. This sequence encodes CASSPGNLEAFF.

The chain carries TRBV5-1 and TRBJ1-4; perhaps TRBD1 as D (5 bases). The CDR3 sequence is 15 residues long. The germline V and J ends were trimmed by 6 bases and 7 bases, with 19 bases remaining between them. The V gene's germline CDR1 is SGHRS and CDR2 YFSETQ. The CDR3 protein is CASIRGGAIGEKLFF. The CDR3 DNA reads as TGCGCCAGCATCCGAGGAGGGGCTATCGGTGAAAAACTGTTTTTT. The entire variable domain, with the rest obtained from reference TRBV5-1 and TRBJ1-4, is as follows: KAGVTQTPRYLIKTRGQQVTLSCSPISGHRSVSWYQQTPGQGLQFLFEYFSETQRNKGNFPGRFSGRQFSNSRSEMNVSTLELGDSALYLCASIRGGAIGEKLFFGSGTQLSVL.

The chain links TRBV6-5 to TRBJ1-3, with D possibly matching TRBD1 (6 bases). Trimming cost V 6 bases and J 7 bases, with 19 bases left between them. Germline V gene lookup returns CDR1 MNHEY and CDR2 SVGAGI. CDR3 length equals 15 residues. Here the CDR3 DNA reads TGTGCCAGCAGGCACAGACAGGCCTTGGGCAACACCATATATTTT. Its translation is CASRHRQALGNTIYF.